This T cell receptor beta chain was documented in a study of shared clonotypes between healthy human individuals. With regard to this clone: Its specificity is unknown.

Study results and limitations: Among donors, the sharing of clonotypes was expected to be influenced by sequencing depth.

Sequencing was performed with immunoSEQ multiplex PCR; in TCRdb, only in-frame clones are kept and a portion is missing. This table holds fewer than 600,000 clones, 79% found once. There were no recent acute infections or vaccinations among the donors, who were healthy HIV-negative adults. Germline V gene sequence: CDR1 SGHNT, CDR2 YENEEA. Trimming took 5 bases from V and 3 from J; bases not matched to a gene: 11. The length of the CDR3 is 17 residues. V is TRBV11-3 and J is TRBJ2-2; the match to TRBD2 covers 8 bases. Input material: PBMCs. The source is a middle-aged woman in good health. Some clones in this sample may be carry-over from other donors' samples. This CDR3 is CASSENSAGVYTGELFF. The CDR3 DNA reads as TGTGCCAGCAGCGAGAACTCAGCGGGAGTGTACACCGGGGAGCTGTTTTTT.